This note documents a single T cell receptor (beta chain) sequence. These data originate in a study of neoadjuvant anti-PD-1 for oral cavity cancer. Clones were read by immunoSEQ multiplex PCR, and TCRdb kept only the in-frame ones, dropping some. The table shows around 70,000 clones, with approximately 85% occurring only once. The time point is: after neoadjuvant nivolumab, at surgical resection. CDR3 length: 15 amino acids. Trimming at V came to 4 bases and at J to 6 bases, leaving 9 bases not matched to a gene. The V gene's germline CDR1 is SGHDT and CDR2 YYEEEE. This TCR was recovered from a person aged 40 to 85 with oral cavity squamous cell carcinoma. The rearrangement joins TRBV5-6 to TRBJ1-5, with 8 bases matching TRBD1. Sequencing was performed on PBMCs, taken after nivolumab (anti-PD-1) treatment. The CDR3 loop reads CASSLGGQGPQPQHF. Here the CDR3 DNA reads TGTGCCAGCAGCCTTGGAGGACAGGGACCTCAGCCCCAGCATTTT.